This T cell receptor (beta chain) was captured by sequencing in a study of T cell responses to AZD1222 COVID-19 vaccine. Study findings and constraints: Epitopes outside B.1.351 and B.1.1.7 mutated regions reportedly drew nearly half of spike TCRs. Spike-wide coverage was observed for vaccine-associated CD4 TCRs, with dominant responses at 160-218 and 743-854. Clonal diversity may have been underestimated in mostly white British donors.

Germline V lookup: CDR1 KGHSH, CDR2 LQKENI. The length of the CDR3 is 14 residues. V shed 2 bases and J shed 4 bases, with 11 bases lying between them. Repertoires were generated with immunoSEQ multiplex PCR, while TCRdb's copy carries only in-frame clones and drops some. The table includes around 130,000 clones, 91% detected once. Concerning this clone: Its antigen is not known.

Source: peripheral blood, taken 28 days after the second AZD1222 dose. The origin of this receptor is an adult who received the AZD1222 COVID-19 vaccine. The chain combines TRBV18 with TRBJ1-1, with D perhaps matching TRBD1 (5 bases). Here the CDR3 reads CASSPGRAGTEAFF. DNA of the CDR3: TGTGCCAGCTCACCAGGCAGGGCGGGCACTGAAGCTTTCTTT. Variable domain in full (rest from reference TRBV18 and TRBJ1-1): NAGVMQNPRHLVRRRGQEARLRCSPMKGHSHVYWYRQLPEEGLKFMVYLQKENIIDESGMPKERFSAEFPKEGPSILRIQQVVRGDSAAYFCASSPGRAGTEAFFGQGTRLTVV.